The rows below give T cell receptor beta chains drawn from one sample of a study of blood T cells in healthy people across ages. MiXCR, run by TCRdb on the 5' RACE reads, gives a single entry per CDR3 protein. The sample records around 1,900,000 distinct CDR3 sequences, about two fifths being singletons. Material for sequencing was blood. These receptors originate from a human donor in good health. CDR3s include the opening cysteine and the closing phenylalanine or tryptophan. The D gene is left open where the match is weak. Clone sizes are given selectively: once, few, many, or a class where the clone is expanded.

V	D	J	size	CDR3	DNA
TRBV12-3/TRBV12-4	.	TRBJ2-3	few	CASTQGRVVTDTQYF	TGTGCCAGCACCCAGGGCAGGGTAGTAACAGATACGCAGTATTTT
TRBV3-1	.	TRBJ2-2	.	CASSQDTIGRRELFF	TGTGCCAGCAGCCAAGACACTATTGGGAGGCGGGAGCTGTTTTTT
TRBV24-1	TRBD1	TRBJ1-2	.	CATINVGTGLYGYTF	TGTGCCACCATAAATGTCGGGACAGGGCTCTATGGCTACACCTTC
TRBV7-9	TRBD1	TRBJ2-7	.	CASSVGATGTGLSYEQYF	TGTGCCAGCAGCGTGGGAGCCACCGGGACAGGTCTCTCCTACGAGCAGTACTTC
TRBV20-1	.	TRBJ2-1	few	CSAPLVPGRGNEQFF	TGCAGTGCTCCACTCGTACCGGGGCGGGGCAATGAGCAGTTCTTC
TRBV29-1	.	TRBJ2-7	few	CSVEARNSYEQYF	TGCAGCGTTGAAGCCAGGAACTCCTACGAGCAGTACTTC
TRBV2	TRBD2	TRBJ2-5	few	CASSEALLDVAGFPETQYF	TGTGCCAGCAGTGAAGCGCTTCTGGACGTAGCGGGGTTCCCAGAGACCCAGTACTTC
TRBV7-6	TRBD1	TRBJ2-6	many	CASSSRGRGANVLTF	TGTGCCAGCAGTAGCAGGGGGCGTGGGGCCAACGTCCTGACTTTC
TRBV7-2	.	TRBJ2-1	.	CASSLFDSYNEQFF	TGTGCCAGCAGCTTATTCGACAGCTACAATGAGCAGTTCTTC
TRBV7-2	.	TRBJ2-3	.	CASSLALGYTQYF	TGTGCCAGCAGCTTAGCGTTAGGATATACGCAGTATTTT
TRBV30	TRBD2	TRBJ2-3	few	CAWRRAGGSDTQYF	TGTGCCTGGAGAAGAGCGGGGGGTTCAGATACGCAGTATTTT
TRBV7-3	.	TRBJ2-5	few	CASSLTGTPRSIATQYF	TGTGCCAGCAGCTTAACGGGGACTCCCAGATCTATAGCGACCCAGTACTTC
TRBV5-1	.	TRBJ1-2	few	CASSLVSTADYGYTF	TGCGCCAGCAGCTTGGTTTCGACTGCCGACTATGGCTACACCTTC
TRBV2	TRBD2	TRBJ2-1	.	CASRGGDGSYNEQFF	TGTGCCAGCAGGGGGGGGGACGGATCCTACAATGAGCAGTTCTTC
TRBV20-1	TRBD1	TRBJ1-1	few	CSAPHQGGNTEAFF	TGCAGTGCCCCCCACCAGGGGGGAAACACTGAAGCTTTCTTT
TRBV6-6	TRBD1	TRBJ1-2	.	CASSRDSEYGYTF	TGTGCCAGCAGCAGGGACAGCGAGTATGGCTACACCTTC
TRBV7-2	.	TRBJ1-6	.	CASSSISGLTLHF	TGTGCCAGCAGCTCTATATCAGGACTTACCCTCCACTTT
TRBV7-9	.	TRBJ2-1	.	CASSPPAQGTFSYNEQFF	TGTGCCAGCAGCCCACCGGCTCAAGGGACCTTCTCCTACAATGAGCAGTTCTTC
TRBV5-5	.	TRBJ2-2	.	CASSETRGGELFF	TGTGCCAGCAGTGAAACGCGGGGCGGGGAGCTGTTTTTT
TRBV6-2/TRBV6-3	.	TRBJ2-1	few	CASSSQAFNEQFF	TGTGCCAGCAGTTCCCAAGCCTTCAATGAGCAGTTCTTC
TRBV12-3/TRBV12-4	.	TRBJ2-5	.	CASSFIGGRETQYF	TGTGCCAGCAGTTTTATAGGGGGTAGAGAGACCCAGTACTTC
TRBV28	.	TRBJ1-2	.	CASRITENYGYTF	TGTGCCAGCAGGATAACCGAGAACTATGGCTACACCTTC
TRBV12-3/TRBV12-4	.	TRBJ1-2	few	CVSKSGHFYGYTF	TGTGTCAGCAAGAGCGGGCATTTCTATGGCTACACCTTC
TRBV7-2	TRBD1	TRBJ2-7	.	CASSRGVGQGIHEQYF	TGTGCCAGCAGCCGGGGGGTTGGACAGGGGATCCACGAGCAGTACTTC
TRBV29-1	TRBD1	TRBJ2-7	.	CSVEGQGFYEQYF	TGCAGCGTGGAGGGACAGGGGTTCTACGAGCAGTACTTC
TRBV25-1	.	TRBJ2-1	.	CATLTGTEQFF	TGTGCCACCCTCACGGGCACTGAGCAGTTCTTC
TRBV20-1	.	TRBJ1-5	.	CSASDRLQKNQHF	TGCAGTGCTAGTGACAGGCTCCAAAAGAACCAGCATTTT
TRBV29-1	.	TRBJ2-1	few	CSVEDFSDRSVYNEQFF	TGCAGCGTTGAAGATTTCTCTGACAGATCGGTCTACAATGAGCAGTTCTTC
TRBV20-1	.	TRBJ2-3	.	CSAETLDRYPDTQYF	TGCAGTGCCGAGACCCTCGACAGGTACCCAGATACGCAGTATTTT
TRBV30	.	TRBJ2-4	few	CACEREGAKNIQYF	TGTGCCTGCGAAAGGGAAGGGGCCAAAAACATTCAGTACTTC
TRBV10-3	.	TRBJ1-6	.	CAGRENSPLHF	TGTGCCGGAAGGGAAAATTCACCCCTCCACTTT
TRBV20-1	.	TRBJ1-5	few	CSARDRRNSNQPQHF	TGCAGTGCTAGAGACAGGAGAAATAGCAATCAGCCCCAGCATTTT
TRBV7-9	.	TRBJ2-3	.	CASSLDSSFWYTQYF	TGTGCCAGCAGCTTAGATTCCTCATTCTGGTATACGCAGTATTTT
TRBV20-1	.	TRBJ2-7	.	CSARRGSNSYEQYF	TGCAGTGCTAGGAGGGGAAGCAACTCCTACGAGCAGTACTTC
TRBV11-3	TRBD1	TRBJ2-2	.	CATQTGGDSHIGELFF	TGTGCCACACAGACAGGGGGCGATTCGCATATCGGGGAGCTGTTTTTT
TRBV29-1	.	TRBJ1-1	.	CKGGHRVVAFF	TGCAAGGGAGGGCACCGGGTTGTAGCTTTCTTT
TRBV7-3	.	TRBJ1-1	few	CASSLIGDRRSTEAFF	TGTGCCAGCAGCTTAATTGGCGACAGAAGGAGCACTGAAGCTTTCTTT
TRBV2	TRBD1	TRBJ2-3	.	CASSVGPGGVYF	TGTGCCAGCAGTGTGGGGCCAGGGGGCGTCTATTTT
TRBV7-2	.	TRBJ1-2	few	CASSPTTWGSGYGYTF	TGTGCCAGCAGCCCGACCACGTGGGGTAGCGGTTATGGCTACACCTTC
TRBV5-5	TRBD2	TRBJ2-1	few	CASSHGRWLADYNEQFF	TGTGCCAGCAGCCATGGGCGATGGCTAGCGGACTACAATGAGCAGTTCTTC
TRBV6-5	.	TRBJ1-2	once	CASSPQGPLGYTF	TGTGCCAGCAGTCCACAGGGTCCCCTTGGCTACACCTTC
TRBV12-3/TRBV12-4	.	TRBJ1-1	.	CASSLLALRVEAFF	TGTGCCAGCAGTCTTCTTGCATTGAGGGTCGAAGCTTTCTTT
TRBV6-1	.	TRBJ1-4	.	CASSEGGVNEKLFF	TGTGCCAGCAGTGAAGGGGGCGTTAATGAAAAACTGTTTTTT
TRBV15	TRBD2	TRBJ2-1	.	CATSNPGGGAHEQFF	TGTGCCACCAGCAACCCTGGCGGGGGGGCCCATGAGCAGTTCTTC
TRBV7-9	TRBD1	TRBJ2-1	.	CASSLVAGTGDYNEQFF	TGTGCCAGCAGCTTAGTTGCCGGGACAGGGGATTACAATGAGCAGTTCTTC
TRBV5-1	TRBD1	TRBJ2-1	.	CASRLKGQGPYNEQFF	TGCGCCAGCAGATTGAAGGGACAGGGACCATACAATGAGCAGTTCTTC
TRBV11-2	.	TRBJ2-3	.	CASSLDRSADTQYF	TGTGCCAGCAGCTTGGATAGGAGCGCAGATACGCAGTATTTT